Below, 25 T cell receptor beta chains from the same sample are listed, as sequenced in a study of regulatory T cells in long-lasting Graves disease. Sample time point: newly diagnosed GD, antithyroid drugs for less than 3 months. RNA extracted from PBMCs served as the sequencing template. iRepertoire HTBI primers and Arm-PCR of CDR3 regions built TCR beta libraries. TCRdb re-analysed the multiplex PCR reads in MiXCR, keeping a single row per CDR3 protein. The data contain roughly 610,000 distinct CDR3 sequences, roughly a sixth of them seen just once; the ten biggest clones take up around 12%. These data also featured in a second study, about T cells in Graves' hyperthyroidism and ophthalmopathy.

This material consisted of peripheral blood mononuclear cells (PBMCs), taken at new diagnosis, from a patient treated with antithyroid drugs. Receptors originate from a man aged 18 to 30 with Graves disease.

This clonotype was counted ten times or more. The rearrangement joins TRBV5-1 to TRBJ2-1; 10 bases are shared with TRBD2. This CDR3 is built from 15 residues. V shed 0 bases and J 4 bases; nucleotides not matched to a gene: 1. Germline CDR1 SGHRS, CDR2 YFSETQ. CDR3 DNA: TGCGCCAGCAGCTTGGCTAGCGGGGGATACAATGAGCAGTTCTTC. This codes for CASSLASGGYNEQFF.

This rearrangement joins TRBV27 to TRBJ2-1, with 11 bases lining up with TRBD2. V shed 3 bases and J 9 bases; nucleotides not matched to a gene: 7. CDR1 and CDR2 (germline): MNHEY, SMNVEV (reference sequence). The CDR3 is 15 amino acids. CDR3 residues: CASSFSTSGIGEQFF. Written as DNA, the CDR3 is TGTGCCAGCAGTTTTTCGACTAGCGGGATTGGTGAGCAGTTCTTC.

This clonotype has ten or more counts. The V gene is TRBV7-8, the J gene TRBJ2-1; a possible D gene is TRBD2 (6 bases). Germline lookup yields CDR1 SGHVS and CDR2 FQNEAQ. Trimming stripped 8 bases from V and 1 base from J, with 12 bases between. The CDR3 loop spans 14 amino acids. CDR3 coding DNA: TGTGCCAGCGGAAGTAGCGGATCCTACAATGAGCAGTTCTTC. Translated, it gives CASGSSGSYNEQFF.

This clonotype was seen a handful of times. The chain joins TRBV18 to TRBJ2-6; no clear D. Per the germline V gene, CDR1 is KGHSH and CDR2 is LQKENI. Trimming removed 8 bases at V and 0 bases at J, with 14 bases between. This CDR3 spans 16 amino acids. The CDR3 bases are TGTGCCAGCGTACAACCAGGTAGCTCTGGGGCCAACGTCCTGACTTTC. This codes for CASVQPGSSGANVLTF.

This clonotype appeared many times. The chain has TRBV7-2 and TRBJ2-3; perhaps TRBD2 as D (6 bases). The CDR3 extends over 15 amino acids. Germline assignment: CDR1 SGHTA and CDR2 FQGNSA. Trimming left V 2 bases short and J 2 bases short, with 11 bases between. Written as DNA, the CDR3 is TGTGCCAGCAGCTTATTCGGCGGGATCACAGATACGCAGTATTTT. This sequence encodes CASSLFGGITDTQYF. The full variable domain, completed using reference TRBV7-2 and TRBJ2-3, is GAGVSQSPSNKVTEKGKDVELRCDPISGHTALYWYRQSLGQGLEFLIYFQGNSAPDKSGLPSDRFSAERTGGSVSTLTIQRTQQEDSAVYLCASSLFGGITDTQYFGPGTRLTVL.

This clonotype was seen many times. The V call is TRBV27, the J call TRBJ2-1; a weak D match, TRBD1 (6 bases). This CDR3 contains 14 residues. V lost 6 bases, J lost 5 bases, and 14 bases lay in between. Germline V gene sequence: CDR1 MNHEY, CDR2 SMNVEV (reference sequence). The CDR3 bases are TGTGCCAGCAGCTCACAGGGTACCCACAATGAGCAGTTCTTC. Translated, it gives CASSSQGTHNEQFF.

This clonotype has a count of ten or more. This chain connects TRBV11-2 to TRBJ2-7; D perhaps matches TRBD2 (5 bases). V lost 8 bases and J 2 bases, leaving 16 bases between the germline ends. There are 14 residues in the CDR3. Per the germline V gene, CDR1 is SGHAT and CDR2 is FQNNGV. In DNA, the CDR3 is TGTGCCAGCGGGTCTGGACTCTCCACCTACGAGCAGTACTTC. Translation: CASGSGLSTYEQYF.

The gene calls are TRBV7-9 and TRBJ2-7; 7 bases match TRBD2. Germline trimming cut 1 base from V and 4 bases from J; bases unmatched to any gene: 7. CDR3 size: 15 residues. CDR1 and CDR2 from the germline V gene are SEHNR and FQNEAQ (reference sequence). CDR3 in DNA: TGTGCCAGCAGCTTAGAGCTGACGGGAGGTTACGAGCAGTACTTC. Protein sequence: CASSLELTGGYEQYF.

The chain's CDR3 is CASSFAAPGELFF. The CDR3 bases are TGTGCCAGCAGCTTTGCGGCACCTGGGGAGCTGTTTTTT. The chain carries TRBV7-2 and TRBJ2-2; no definite D call. The CDR3 has 13 residues. Trimming shortened V by 3 bases and J by 8 bases, and 10 bases separated the two germline ends. Germline CDR1 reads SGHTA; CDR2 reads FQGNSA.

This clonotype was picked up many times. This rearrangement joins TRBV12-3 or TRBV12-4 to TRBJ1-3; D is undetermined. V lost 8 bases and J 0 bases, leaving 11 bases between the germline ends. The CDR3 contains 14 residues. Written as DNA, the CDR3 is TGTGCCAGCGGTACTTACCTCTCTGGAAACACCATATATTTT. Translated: CASGTYLSGNTIYF.

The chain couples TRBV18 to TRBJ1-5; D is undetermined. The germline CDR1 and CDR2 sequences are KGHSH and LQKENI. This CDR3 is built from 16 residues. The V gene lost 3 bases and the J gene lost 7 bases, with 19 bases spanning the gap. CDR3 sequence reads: CASSPSGNPGTQPQHF. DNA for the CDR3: TGTGCCAGCTCACCCTCCGGCAATCCGGGCACCCAGCCCCAGCATTTT.

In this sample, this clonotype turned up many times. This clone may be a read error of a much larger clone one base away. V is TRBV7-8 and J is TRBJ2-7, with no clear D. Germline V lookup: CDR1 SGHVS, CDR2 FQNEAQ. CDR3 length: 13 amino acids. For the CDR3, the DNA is TGTGCCAACAGCCTTCTTAGGGACTACGAGCAGTACTTC. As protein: CANSLLRDYEQYF.

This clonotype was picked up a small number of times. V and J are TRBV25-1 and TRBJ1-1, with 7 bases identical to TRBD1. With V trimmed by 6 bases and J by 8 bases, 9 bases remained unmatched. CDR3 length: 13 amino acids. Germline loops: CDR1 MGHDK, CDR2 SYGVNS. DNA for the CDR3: TGTGCCAGCAGAGACAGGGAACGGGGAGAAGCTTTCTTT. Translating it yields CASRDRERGEAFF.

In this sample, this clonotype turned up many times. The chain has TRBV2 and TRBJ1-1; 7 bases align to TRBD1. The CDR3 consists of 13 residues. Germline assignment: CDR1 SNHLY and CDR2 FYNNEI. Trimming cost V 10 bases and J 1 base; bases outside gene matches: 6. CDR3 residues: CATAGQPNTEAFF. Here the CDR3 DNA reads TGTGCCACCGCGGGACAGCCGAACACTGAAGCTTTCTTT.

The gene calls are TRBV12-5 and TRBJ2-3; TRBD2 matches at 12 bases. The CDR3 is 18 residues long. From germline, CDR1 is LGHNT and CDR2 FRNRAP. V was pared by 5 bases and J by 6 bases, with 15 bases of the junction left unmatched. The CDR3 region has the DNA TGTGCTAGTGGTACTCATTTCCGACTAGCGGGAGTATGCGATACGCAGTATTTT. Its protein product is CASGTHFRLAGVCDTQYF.

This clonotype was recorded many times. CDR3 amino acids: CASINNQGPPQDTQYF. CDR3 bases: TGTGCCAGCATCAACAATCAGGGACCGCCACAAGATACGCAGTATTTT. The rearrangement links TRBV6-1 to TRBJ2-3, with D possibly called TRBD1 or TRBD2 (5 bases each). This CDR3 is 16 amino acids long. Trimming pared 7 bases from V and 5 bases from J, leaving 22 bases between. CDR1 is MNHNS, CDR2 SASEGT, per germline.

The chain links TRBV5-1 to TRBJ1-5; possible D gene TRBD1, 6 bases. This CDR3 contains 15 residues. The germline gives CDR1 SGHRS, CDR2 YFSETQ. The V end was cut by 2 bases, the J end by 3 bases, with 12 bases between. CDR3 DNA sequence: TGCGCCAGCAGCTTAATGGGGGCTACCAATCAGCCCCAGCATTTT. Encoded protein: CASSLMGATNQPQHF.

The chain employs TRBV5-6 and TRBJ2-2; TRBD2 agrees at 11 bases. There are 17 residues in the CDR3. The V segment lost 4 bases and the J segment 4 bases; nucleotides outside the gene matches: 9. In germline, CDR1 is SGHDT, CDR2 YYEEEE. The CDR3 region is CASSLPPGLAATGELFF. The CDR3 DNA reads TGTGCCAGCAGCCTTCCCCCGGGACTAGCGGCCACCGGGGAGCTGTTTTTT.

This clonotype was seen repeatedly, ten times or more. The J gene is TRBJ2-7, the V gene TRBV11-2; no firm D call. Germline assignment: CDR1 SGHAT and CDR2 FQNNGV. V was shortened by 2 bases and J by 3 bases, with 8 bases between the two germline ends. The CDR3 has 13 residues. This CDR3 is CASSLTTGYEQYF. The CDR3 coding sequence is TGTGCCAGCAGCTTAACGACGGGCTACGAGCAGTACTTC.

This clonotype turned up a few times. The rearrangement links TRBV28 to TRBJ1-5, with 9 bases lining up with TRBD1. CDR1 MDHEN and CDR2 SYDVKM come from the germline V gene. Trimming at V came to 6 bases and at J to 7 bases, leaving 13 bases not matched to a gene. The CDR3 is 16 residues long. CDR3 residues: CASSLGGQGRGQPQHF. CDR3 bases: TGTGCCAGCAGCCTAGGGGGACAGGGTAGGGGGCAGCCCCAGCATTTT.

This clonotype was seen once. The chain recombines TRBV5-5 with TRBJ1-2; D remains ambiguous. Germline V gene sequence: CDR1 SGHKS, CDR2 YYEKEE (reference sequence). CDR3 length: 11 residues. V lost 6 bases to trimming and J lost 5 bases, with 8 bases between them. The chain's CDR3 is CASTTPYGYTF. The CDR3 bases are TGTGCCAGCACGACTCCGTATGGCTACACCTTC.

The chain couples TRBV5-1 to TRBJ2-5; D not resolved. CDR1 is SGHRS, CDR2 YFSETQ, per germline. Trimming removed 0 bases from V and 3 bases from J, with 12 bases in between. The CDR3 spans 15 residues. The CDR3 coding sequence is TGCGCCAGCAGCTTGGTACCAGTTGGAGAAGAGACCCAGTACTTC. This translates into CASSLVPVGEETQYF.

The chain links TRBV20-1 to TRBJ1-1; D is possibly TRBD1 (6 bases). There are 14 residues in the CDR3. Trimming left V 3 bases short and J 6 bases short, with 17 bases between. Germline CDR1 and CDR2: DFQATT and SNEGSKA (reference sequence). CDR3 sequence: CSASRRGRLSEAFF. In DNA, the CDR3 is TGCAGTGCTAGTAGGAGGGGGAGATTATCTGAAGCTTTCTTT.

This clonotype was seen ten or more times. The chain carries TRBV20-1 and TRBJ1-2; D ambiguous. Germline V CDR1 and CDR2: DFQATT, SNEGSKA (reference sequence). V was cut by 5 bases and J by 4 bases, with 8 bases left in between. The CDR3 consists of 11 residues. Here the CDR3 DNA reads TGCAGTGCTCGGGGTCCCTATGGCTACACCTTC. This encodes CSARGPYGYTF.

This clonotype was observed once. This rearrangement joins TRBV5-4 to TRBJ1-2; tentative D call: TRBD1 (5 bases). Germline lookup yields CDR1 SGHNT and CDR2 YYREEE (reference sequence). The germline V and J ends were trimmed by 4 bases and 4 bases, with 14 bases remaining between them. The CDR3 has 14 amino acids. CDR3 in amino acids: CASSPDTGRYGYTF. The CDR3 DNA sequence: TGTGCCAGCAGCCCGGATACAGGACGCTATGGCTACACCTTC. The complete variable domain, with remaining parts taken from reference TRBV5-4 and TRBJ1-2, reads ETGVTQSPTHLIKTRGQQVTLRCSSQSGHNTVSWYQQALGQGPQFIFQYYREEENGRGNFPPRFSGLQFPNYSSELNVNALELDDSALYLCASSPDTGRYGYTFGSGTRLTVV.